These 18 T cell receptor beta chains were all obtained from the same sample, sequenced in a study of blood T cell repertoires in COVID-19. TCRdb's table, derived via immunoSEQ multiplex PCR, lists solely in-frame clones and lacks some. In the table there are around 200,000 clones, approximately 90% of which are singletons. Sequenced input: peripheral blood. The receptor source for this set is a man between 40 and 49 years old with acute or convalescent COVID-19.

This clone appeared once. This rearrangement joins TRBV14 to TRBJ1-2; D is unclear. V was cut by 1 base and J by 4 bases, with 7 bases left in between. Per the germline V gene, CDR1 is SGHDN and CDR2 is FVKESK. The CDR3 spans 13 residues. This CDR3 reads CASSQGWAYGYTF. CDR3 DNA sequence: TGTGCCAGCAGCCAAGGCTGGGCCTATGGCTACACCTTC.

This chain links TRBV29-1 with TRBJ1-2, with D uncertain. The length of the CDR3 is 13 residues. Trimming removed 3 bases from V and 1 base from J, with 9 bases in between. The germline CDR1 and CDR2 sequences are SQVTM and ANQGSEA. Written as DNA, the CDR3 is TGCAGCGTTGAGGCACCCGTTAACTATGGCTACACCTTC. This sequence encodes CSVEAPVNYGYTF.

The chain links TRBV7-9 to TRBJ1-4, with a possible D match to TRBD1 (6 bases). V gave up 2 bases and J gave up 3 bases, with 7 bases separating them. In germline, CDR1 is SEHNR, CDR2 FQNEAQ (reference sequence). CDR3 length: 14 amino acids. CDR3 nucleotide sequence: TGTGCCAGCAGCTTACAGGGGTCTAATGAAAAACTGTTTTTT. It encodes CASSLQGSNEKLFF.

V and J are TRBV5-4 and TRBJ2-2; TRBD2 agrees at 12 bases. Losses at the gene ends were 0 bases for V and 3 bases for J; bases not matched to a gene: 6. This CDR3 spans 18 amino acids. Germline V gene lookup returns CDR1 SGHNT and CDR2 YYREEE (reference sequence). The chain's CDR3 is CASSLGLAGVSDTGELFF. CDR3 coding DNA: TGTGCCAGCAGCTTGGGACTAGCGGGAGTTTCGGACACCGGGGAGCTGTTTTTT.

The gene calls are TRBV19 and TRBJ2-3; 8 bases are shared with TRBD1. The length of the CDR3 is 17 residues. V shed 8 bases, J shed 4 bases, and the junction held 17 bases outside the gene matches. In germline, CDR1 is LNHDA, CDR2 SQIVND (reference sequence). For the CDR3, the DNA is TGTGCCAGTTTTGAAGGAATCGGCAGGGGGCGCGCAGATACGCAGTATTTT. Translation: CASFEGIGRGRADTQYF.

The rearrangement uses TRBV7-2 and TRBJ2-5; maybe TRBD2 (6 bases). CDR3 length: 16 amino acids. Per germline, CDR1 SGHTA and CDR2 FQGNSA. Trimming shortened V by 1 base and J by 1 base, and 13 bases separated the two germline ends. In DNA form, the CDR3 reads TGTGCCAGCAGCTTAGGGGGGACTGGGACCCAAGAGACCCAGTACTTC. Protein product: CASSLGGTGTQETQYF.

The CDR3 region has the DNA TGTGCCAGCAGCCCACAGGGCGGGGGCGGGCAGTACTTC. Its protein is CASSPQGGGGQYF. This chain joins TRBV7-8 and TRBJ2-7; TRBD2 might be the D (7 bases). Germline V lookup: CDR1 SGHVS, CDR2 FQNEAQ. CDR3 size: 13 residues. V lost 5 bases, J lost 9 bases, and 17 bases lay in between.

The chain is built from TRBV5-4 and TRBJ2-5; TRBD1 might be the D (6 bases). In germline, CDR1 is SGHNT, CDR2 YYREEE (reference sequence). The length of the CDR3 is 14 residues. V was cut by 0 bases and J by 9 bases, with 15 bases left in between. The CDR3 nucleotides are TGTGCCAGCAGCTTGGTAACGGGACAAGGGGCCCAGTACTTC. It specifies CASSLVTGQGAQYF.

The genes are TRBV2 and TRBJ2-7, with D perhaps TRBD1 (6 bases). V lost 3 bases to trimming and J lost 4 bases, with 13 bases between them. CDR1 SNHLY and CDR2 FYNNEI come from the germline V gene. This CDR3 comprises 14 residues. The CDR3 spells CASSDGQPIYEQYF. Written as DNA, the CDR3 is TGTGCCAGCAGTGACGGACAGCCGATATACGAGCAGTACTTC. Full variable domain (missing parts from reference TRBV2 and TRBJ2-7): EPEVTQTPSHQVTQMGQEVILRCVPISNHLYFYWYRQILGQKVEFLVSFYNNEISEKSEIFDDQFSVERPDGSNFTLKIRSTKLEDSAMYFCASSDGQPIYEQYFGPGTRLTVT.

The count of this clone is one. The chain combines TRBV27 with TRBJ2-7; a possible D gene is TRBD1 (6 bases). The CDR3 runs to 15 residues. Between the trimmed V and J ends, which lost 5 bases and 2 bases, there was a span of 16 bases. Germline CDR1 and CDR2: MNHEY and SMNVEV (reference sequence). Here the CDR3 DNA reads TGTGCCAGCAGTCCTCATGGGGGCCTAACCTACGAGCAGTACTTC. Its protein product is CASSPHGGLTYEQYF.

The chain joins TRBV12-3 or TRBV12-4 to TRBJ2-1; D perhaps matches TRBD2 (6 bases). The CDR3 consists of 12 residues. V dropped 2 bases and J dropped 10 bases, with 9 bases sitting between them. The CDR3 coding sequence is TGTGCCAGCAGTTTATACCGGGGGGAGCAGTTCTTC. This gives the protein CASSLYRGEQFF.

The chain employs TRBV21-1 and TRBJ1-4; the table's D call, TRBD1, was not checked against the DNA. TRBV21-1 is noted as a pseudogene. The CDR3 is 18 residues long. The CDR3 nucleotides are TGTGCCAGCAGCAAACTAAGGCGACACCTACCGGCTAATGAAAAACTGTTTTTT. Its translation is CASSKLRRHLPANEKLFF.

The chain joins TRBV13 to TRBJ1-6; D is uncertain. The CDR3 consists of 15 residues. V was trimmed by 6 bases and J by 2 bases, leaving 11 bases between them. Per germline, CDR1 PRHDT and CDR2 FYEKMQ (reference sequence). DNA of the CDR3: TGTGCCAGCAGTCATCGTGGCCCCTATAATTCACCCCTCCACTTT. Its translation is CASSHRGPYNSPLHF.

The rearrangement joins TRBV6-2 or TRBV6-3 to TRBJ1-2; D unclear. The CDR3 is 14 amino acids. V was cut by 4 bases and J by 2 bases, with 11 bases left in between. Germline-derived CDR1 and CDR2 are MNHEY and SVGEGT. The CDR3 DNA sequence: TGTGCCAGCAGTTCGGGCGGGAAAAACTATGGCTACACCTTC. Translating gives CASSSGGKNYGYTF.

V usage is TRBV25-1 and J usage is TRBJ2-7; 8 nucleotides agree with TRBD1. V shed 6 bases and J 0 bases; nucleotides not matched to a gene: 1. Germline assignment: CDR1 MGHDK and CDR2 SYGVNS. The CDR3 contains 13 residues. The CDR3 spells CASRGTGSYEQYF. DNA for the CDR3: TGTGCCAGCAGAGGGACAGGCTCCTACGAGCAGTACTTC.

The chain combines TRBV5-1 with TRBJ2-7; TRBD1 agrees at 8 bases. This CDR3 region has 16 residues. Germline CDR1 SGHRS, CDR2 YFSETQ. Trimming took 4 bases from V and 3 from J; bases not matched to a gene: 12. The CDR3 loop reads CASSLLSGQVLYEQYF. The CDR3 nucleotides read TGCGCCAGCAGCCTATTGTCGGGACAGGTCCTCTACGAGCAGTACTTC.

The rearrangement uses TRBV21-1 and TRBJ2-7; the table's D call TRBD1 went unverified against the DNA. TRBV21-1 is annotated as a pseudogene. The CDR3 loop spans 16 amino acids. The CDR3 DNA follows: TGTGCCAGCAGCAAAGTTCAGGGAATTAACTCCTACGAGCAGTACTTC. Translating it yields CASSKVQGINSYEQYF.

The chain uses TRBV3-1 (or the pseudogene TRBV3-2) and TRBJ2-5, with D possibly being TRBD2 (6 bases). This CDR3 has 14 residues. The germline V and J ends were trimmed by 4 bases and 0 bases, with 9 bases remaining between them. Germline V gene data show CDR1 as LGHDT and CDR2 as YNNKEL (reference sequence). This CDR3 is CASSLGLNQETQYF. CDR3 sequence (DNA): TGTGCCAGCAGCCTGGGACTGAACCAAGAGACCCAGTACTTC.